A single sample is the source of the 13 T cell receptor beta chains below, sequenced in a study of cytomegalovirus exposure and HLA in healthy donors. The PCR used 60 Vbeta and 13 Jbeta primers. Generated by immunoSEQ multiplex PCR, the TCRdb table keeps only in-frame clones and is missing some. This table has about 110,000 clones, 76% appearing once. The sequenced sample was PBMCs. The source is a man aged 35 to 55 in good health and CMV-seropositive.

CDR3 sequence: CASSFGGGPEAFF. In DNA, the CDR3 is TGTGCCAGCAGCTTCGGGGGGGGGCCCGAAGCTTTCTTT. The chain combines TRBV5-6 with TRBJ1-1, with D maybe TRBD1 (6 bases). The length of the CDR3 is 13 residues. Per the germline V gene, CDR1 is SGHDT and CDR2 is YYEEEE. Deletions cut 2 bases from V and 8 bases from J, with 13 bases between.

The DNA for the CDR3 is TGTGCCAGCAGTGAGGCCGGGAGGGCCGGAGAGACCCAGTACTTC. Protein sequence: CASSEAGRAGETQYF. The chain employs TRBV2 and TRBJ2-5; 8 positions agree with TRBD2. Germline V gene lookup returns CDR1 SNHLY and CDR2 FYNNEI. The CDR3 is made up of 15 amino acids. V gave up 3 bases and J gave up 4 bases; unmatched junction bases: 7.

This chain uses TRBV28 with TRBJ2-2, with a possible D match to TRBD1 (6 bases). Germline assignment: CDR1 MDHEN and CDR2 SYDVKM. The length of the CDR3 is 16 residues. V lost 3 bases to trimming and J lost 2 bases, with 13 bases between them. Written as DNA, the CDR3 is TGTGCCAGCAGTTTTGCCGGACAGCTTAACACCGGGGAGCTGTTTTTT. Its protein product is CASSFAGQLNTGELFF.

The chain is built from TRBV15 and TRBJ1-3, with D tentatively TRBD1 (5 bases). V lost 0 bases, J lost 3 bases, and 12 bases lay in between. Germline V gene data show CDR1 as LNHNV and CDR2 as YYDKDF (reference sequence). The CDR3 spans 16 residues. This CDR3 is CATSRDNGGFGNTIYF. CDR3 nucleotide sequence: TGTGCCACCAGCAGAGATAACGGGGGGTTTGGAAACACCATATATTTT. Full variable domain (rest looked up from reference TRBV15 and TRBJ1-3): DAMVIQNPRYQVTQFGKPVTLSCSQTLNHNVMYWYQQKSSQAPKLLFHYYDKDFNNEADTPDNFQSRRPNTSFCFLDIRSPGLGDTAMYLCATSRDNGGFGNTIYFGEGSWLTVV.

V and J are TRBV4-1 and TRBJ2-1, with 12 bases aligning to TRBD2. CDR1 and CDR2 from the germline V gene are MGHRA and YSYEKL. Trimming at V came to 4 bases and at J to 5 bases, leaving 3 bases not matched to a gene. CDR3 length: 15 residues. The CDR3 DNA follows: TGCGCCAGCAGCCCCTGGACTAGCGGGAACAATGAGCAGTTCTTC. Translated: CASSPWTSGNNEQFF.

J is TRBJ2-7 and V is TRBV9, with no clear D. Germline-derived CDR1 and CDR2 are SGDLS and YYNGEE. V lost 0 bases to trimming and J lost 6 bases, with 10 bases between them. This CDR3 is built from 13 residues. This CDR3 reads CASSVDPTLEQYF. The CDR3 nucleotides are TGTGCCAGCAGCGTAGACCCCACTCTCGAGCAGTACTTC.

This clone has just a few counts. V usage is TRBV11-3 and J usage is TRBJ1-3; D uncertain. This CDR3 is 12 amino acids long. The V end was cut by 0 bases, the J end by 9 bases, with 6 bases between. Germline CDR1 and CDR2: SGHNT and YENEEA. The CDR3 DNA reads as TGTGCCAGCAGCTTAGAGAGCACCACCATATATTTT. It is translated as CASSLESTTIYF. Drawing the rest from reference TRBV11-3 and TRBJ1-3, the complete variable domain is EAGVVQSPRYKIIEKKQPVAFWCNPISGHNTLYWYLQNLGQGPELLIRYENEEAVDDSQLPKDRFSAERLKGVDSTLKIQPAELGDSAVYLCASSLESTTIYFGEGSWLTVV.

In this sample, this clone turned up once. CDR3 protein: CASSLRGLTSGEETQYF. Here the CDR3 DNA reads TGTGCCAGCAGCTTAAGAGGACTGACTAGCGGGGAAGAGACCCAGTACTTC. This chain uses TRBV11-2 with TRBJ2-5, with 11 nucleotides matching TRBD2. The germline CDR1 and CDR2 sequences are SGHAT and FQNNGV. The CDR3 is 17 amino acids. V gave up 2 bases and J gave up 3 bases; unmatched junction bases: 8.

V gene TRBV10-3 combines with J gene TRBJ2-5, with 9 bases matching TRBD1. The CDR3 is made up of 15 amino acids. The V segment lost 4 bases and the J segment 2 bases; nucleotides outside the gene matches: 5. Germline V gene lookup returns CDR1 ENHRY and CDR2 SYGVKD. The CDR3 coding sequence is TGTGCCATCAGTGCGTCCGGGACAGGGCAAGAGACCCAGTACTTC. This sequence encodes CAISASGTGQETQYF.

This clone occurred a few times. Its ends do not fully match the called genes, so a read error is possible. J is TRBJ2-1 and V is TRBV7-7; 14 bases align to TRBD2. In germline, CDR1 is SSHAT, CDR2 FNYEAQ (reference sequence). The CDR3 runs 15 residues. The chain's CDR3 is CASSMTSGGGGEQFF. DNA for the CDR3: TGTGCTAGCAGCATGACTAGCGGGGGGGGAGGTGAGCAGTTCTTC.

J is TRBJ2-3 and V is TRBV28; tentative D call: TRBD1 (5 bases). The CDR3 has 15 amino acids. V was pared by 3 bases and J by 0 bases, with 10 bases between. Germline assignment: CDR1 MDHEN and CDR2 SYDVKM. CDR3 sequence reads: CASSFRAGSTDTQYF. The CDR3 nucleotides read TGTGCCAGCAGTTTCAGGGCAGGGAGCACAGATACGCAGTATTTT.

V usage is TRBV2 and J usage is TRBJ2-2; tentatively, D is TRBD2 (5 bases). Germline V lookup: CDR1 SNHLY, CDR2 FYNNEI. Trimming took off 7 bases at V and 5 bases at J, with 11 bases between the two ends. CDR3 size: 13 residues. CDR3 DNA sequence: TGTGCCAGCACCGAGGAGGTTACCGGGGAGCTGTTTTTT. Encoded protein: CASTEEVTGELFF. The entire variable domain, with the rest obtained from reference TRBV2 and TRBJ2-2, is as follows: EPEVTQTPSHQVTQMGQEVILRCVPISNHLYFYWYRQILGQKVEFLVSFYNNEISEKSEIFDDQFSVERPDGSNFTLKIRSTKLEDSAMYFCASTEEVTGELFFGEGSRLTVL.

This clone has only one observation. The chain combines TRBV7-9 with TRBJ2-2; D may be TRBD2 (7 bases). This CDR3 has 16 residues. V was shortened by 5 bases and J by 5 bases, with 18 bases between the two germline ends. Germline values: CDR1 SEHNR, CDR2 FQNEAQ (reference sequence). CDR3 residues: CASSAPGGGGTGELFF. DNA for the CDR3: TGTGCCAGCAGCGCTCCGGGGGGCGGAGGTACCGGGGAGCTGTTTTTT.